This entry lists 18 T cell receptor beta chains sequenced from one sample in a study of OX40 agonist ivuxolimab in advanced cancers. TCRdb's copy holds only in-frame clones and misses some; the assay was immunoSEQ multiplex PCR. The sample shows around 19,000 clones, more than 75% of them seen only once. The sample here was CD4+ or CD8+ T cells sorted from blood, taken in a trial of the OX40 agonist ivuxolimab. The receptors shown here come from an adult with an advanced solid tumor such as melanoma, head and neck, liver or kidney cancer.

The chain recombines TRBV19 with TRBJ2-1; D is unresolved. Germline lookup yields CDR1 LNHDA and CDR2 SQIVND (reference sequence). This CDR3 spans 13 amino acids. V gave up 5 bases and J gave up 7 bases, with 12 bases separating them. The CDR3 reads CASSSYLRNEQFF. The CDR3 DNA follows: TGTGCCAGTAGTTCGTATTTGCGGAATGAGCAGTTCTTC.

CDR3 sequence reads: CSDFRTGADYEQYF. The CDR3 nucleotides read TGCAGCGATTTTAGGACAGGGGCGGACTACGAGCAGTACTTC. V and J are TRBV29-1 and TRBJ2-7, with 9 nucleotides matching TRBD1. The CDR3 contains 14 residues. Germline V lookup: CDR1 SQVTM, CDR2 ANQGSEA. The trim removed 7 bases at V and 3 bases at J, leaving 10 bases unmatched.

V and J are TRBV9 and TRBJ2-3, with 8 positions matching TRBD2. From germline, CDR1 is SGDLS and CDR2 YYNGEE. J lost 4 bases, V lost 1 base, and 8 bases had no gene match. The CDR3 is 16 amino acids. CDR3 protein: CASSVSPTSVADTQYF. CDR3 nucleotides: TGTGCCAGCAGCGTATCCCCGACTAGCGTGGCAGATACGCAGTATTTT.

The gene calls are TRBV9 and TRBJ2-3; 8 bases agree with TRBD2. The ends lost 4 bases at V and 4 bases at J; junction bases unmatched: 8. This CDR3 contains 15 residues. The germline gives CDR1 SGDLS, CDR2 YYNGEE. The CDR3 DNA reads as TGTGCCAGCAGCTTCTATGGCGGGGGGCCAGATACGCAGTATTTT. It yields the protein CASSFYGGGPDTQYF.

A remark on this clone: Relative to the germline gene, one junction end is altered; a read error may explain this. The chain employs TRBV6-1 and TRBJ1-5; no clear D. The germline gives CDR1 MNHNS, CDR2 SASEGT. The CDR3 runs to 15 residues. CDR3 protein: CAGSEGLGRDQPQHF. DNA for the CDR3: TGTGCCGGCAGTGAAGGGTTGGGAAGGGATCAGCCCCAGCATTTT.

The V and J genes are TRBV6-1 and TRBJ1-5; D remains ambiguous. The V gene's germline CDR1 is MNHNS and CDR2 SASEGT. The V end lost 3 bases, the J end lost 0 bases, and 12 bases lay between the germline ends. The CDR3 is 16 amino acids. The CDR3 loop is CASSDEGLYSNQPQHF. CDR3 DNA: TGTGCCAGCAGTGACGAAGGGCTCTATAGCAATCAGCCCCAGCATTTT.

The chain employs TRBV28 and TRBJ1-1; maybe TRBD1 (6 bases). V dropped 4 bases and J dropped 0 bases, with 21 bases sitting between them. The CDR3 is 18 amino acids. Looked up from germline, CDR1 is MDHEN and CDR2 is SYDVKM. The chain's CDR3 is CASSSNPLWGRMNTEAFF. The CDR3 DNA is TGTGCCAGCAGTTCTAATCCCCTCTGGGGGCGGATGAACACTGAAGCTTTCTTT.

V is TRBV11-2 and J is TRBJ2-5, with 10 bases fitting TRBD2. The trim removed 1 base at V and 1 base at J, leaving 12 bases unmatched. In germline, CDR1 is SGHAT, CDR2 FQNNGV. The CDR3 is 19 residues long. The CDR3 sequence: CASSLGDAGLAGVQETQYF. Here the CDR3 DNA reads TGTGCCAGCAGCTTAGGCGACGCGGGCCTAGCGGGAGTCCAAGAGACCCAGTACTTC.

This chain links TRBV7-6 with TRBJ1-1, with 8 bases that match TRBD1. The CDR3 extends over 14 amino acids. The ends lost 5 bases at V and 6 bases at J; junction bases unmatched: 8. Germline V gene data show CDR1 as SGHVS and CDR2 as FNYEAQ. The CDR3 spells CASSGQGGWSEAFF. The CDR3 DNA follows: TGTGCCAGCAGCGGACAGGGCGGGTGGTCTGAAGCTTTCTTT.

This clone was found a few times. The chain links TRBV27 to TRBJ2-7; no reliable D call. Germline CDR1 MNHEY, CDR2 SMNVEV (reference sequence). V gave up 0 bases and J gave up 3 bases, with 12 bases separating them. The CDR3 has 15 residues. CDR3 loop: CASSLSGSSYYEQYF. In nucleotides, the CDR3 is TGTGCCAGCAGTTTATCAGGATCTTCTTACTACGAGCAGTACTTC.

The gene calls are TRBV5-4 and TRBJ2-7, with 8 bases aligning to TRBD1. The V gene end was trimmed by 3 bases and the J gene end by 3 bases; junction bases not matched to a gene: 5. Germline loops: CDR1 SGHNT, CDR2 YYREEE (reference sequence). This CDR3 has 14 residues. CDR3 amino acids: CASSSGTGVYEQYF. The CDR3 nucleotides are TGTGCCAGCAGCTCCGGGACAGGAGTCTACGAGCAGTACTTC.

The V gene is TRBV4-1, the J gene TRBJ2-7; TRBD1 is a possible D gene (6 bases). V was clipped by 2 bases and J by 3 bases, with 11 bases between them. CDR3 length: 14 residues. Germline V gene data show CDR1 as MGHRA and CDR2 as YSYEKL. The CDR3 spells CASSQPTGNYEQYF. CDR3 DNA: TGCGCCAGCAGCCAACCAACAGGGAACTACGAGCAGTACTTC.

The CDR3 coding sequence is TGTGCCAGCAGCTCCGCGCAGAGCTACGAGCAGTACTTC. This sequence encodes CASSSAQSYEQYF. The chain joins TRBV7-9 to TRBJ2-7; D unclear. This CDR3 spans 13 amino acids. V was clipped by 4 bases and J by 3 bases, with 10 bases between them. From germline, CDR1 is SEHNR and CDR2 FQNEAQ (reference sequence).

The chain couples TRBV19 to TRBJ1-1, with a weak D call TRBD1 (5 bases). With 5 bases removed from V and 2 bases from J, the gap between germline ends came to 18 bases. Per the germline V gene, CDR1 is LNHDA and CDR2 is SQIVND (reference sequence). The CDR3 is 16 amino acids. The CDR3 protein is CASSPPYRTKNTEAFF. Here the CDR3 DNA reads TGTGCCAGTAGTCCTCCTTACAGGACAAAAAACACTGAAGCTTTCTTT.

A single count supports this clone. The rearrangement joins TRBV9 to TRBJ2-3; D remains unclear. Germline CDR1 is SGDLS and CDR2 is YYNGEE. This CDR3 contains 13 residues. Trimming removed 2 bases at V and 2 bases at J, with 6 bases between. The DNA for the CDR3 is TGTGCCAGCAGCGTGTTCTACACAGATACGCAGTATTTT. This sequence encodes CASSVFYTDTQYF.

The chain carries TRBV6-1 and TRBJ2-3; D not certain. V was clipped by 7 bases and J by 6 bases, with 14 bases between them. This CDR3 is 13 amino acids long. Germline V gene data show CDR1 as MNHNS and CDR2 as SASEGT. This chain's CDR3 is CASTSRLVDTQYF. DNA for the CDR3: TGTGCCAGCACCTCCCGGTTGGTGGATACGCAGTATTTT.

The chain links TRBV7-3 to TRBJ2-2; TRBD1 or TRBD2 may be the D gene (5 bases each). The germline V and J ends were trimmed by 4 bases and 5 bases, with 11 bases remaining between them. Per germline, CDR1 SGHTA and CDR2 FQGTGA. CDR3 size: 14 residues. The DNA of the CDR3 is TGTGCCAGCAGCTCGGGCTGGGGGACCGGGGAGCTGTTTTTT. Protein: CASSSGWGTGELFF. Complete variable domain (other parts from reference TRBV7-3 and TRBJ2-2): GAGVSQTPSNKVTEKGKYVELRCDPISGHTALYWYRQSLGQGPEFLIYFQGTGAADDSGLPNDRFFAVRPEGSVSTLKIQRTERGDSAVYLCASSSGWGTGELFFGEGSRLTVL.

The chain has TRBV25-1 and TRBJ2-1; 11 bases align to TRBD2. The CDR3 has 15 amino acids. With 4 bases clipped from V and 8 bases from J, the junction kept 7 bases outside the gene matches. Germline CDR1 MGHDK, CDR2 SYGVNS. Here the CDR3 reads CASSVRPGLADEQFF. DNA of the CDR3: TGTGCCAGCAGTGTCAGACCGGGACTAGCGGATGAGCAGTTCTTC.